Presented here are 23 T cell receptor beta chains from one specimen sequenced in a study of shared clonotypes between healthy human individuals. The assay was immunoSEQ multiplex PCR, and TCRdb's table has in-frame clones only and misses some. The sample records around 1.9 million clones, 90% to 95% being singletons. Naive CD8 cells lacked CD45RO and underwent positive selection for CCR7, leaving out terminally differentiated effector memory CD45RA+ cells. Input material: naive CD8+ T cells from PBMCs. These receptors were collected from a man aged 18 to 29 in good health. Some clones in this sample may be carry-over from other donors' samples.

The gene calls are TRBV7-6 and TRBJ2-7; no clear D gene. Germline lookup yields CDR1 SGHVS and CDR2 FNYEAQ. This CDR3 comprises 14 residues. Trimming pared 5 bases from V and 3 bases from J, leaving 14 bases between. This CDR3 is CASSHRVSDYEQYF. The CDR3 DNA is TGTGCCAGCAGCCACCGGGTCTCCGACTACGAGCAGTACTTC.

This chain links TRBV30 with TRBJ1-5; D is ambiguous. CDR1 is GTSNPN and CDR2 is SVGIG in the germline V gene (reference sequence). This CDR3 contains 14 residues. Trimming took 3 bases from V and 0 from J, leaving 9 bases between them. CDR3 region: CAWRETFSNQPQHF. CDR3 coding DNA: TGTGCCTGGAGAGAGACATTTAGCAATCAGCCCCAGCATTTT.

The genes are TRBV28 and TRBJ2-1; no firm D call. Germline-derived CDR1 and CDR2 are MDHEN and SYDVKM. The CDR3 covers 13 residues. Trimming stripped 2 bases from V and 8 bases from J, with 10 bases between. The CDR3 reads CASSLKRIDEQFF. DNA of the CDR3: TGTGCCAGCAGTTTAAAGAGGATCGATGAGCAGTTCTTC.

This chain uses TRBV5-4 with TRBJ2-5; no firm D call. The CDR3 has 13 amino acids. From germline, CDR1 is SGHNT and CDR2 YYREEE (reference sequence). Trimming cost V 4 bases and J 3 bases, with 10 bases left between them. The DNA for the CDR3 is TGTGCCAGCAGCGGATACAATAAAGAGACCCAGTACTTC. It codes for CASSGYNKETQYF.

The chain carries TRBV15 and TRBJ2-7, with TRBD1 matching over 8 bases. Germline V gene sequence: CDR1 LNHNV, CDR2 YYDKDF (reference sequence). J was trimmed by 7 bases and V by 3 bases; bases with no gene match: 8. The CDR3 loop spans 14 amino acids. In nucleotides, the CDR3 is TGTGCCACCAGCAGGGACAGGGAAGTGTATGAGCAGTACTTC. Amino acids: CATSRDREVYEQYF.

The chain links TRBV6-5 to TRBJ2-3; 10 nucleotides match TRBD1. The trim removed 0 bases at V and 4 bases at J, leaving 4 bases unmatched. This CDR3 comprises 16 residues. Per germline, CDR1 MNHEY and CDR2 SVGAGI. The CDR3 coding sequence is TGTGCCAGCAGTTACTCTAGGACAGGGGGACCAGATACGCAGTATTTT. This translates into CASSYSRTGGPDTQYF.

This rearrangement joins TRBV14 to TRBJ2-5, with TRBD2 matching 7 bases. V gave up 0 bases and J gave up 1 base; unmatched junction bases: 2. Per germline, CDR1 SGHDN and CDR2 FVKESK. This CDR3 region has 15 residues. CDR3: CASSQDGGIQETQYF. The CDR3 nucleotides are TGTGCCAGCAGCCAAGACGGGGGGATCCAAGAGACCCAGTACTTC.

This chain uses TRBV9 with TRBJ2-1; TRBD2 is a possible D gene (6 bases). The V end lost 3 bases, the J end lost 7 bases, and 14 bases lay between the germline ends. The germline V gene encodes CDR1 SGDLS and CDR2 YYNGEE. This CDR3 is 14 amino acids long. This CDR3 reads CASSALPGVNEQFF. The DNA of the CDR3 is TGTGCCAGCAGCGCCCTCCCGGGAGTAAATGAGCAGTTCTTC.

The V call is TRBV6-6, the J call TRBJ1-2; possible D gene TRBD1, 5 bases. Germline V gene lookup returns CDR1 MNHNY and CDR2 SVGAGI (reference sequence). The CDR3 contains 15 residues. The V end lost 6 bases, the J end lost 4 bases, and 18 bases lay between the germline ends. DNA of the CDR3: TGTGCCAGCAGCCAACTCCGGGCAGGGACCTATGGCTACACCTTC. This sequence encodes CASSQLRAGTYGYTF.

This chain joins TRBV29-1 and TRBJ1-2; 8 bases match TRBD1. Unmatched junction bases numbered 13, after V lost 8 bases and J lost 8 bases. CDR3 size: 13 residues. CDR1 SQVTM and CDR2 ANQGSEA come from the germline V gene. CDR3 in amino acids: CSSWTGLNEGYTF. CDR3 nucleotides: TGCAGCTCCTGGACAGGGCTGAATGAGGGCTACACCTTC.

The chain has TRBV20-1 and TRBJ2-7; D gene uncertain. CDR1 DFQATT and CDR2 SNEGSKA come from the germline V gene (reference sequence). The CDR3 contains 11 residues. Trimming took off 0 bases at V and 5 bases at J, with 5 bases between the two ends. The CDR3 loop is CSARDVHEQYF. The CDR3 DNA sequence: TGCAGTGCTAGAGATGTACACGAGCAGTACTTC.

The V gene is TRBV5-1, the J gene TRBJ1-1; 9 bases line up with TRBD1. The V gene's germline CDR1 is SGHRS and CDR2 YFSETQ. Trimming at V came to 8 bases and at J to 6 bases, leaving 11 bases not matched to a gene. CDR3 size: 14 residues. The CDR3 nucleotides are TGCGCCAGTCACGACGGACAGGGGTTATCTGAAGCTTTCTTT. It specifies CASHDGQGLSEAFF.

A remark on this clone: The same CDR3 can be traced to other DNA sequences in this sample. This chain connects TRBV27 to TRBJ2-2; D is unresolved. Germline assignment: CDR1 MNHEY and CDR2 SMNVEV (reference sequence). Deletions cut 5 bases from V and 1 base from J, with 5 bases between. The CDR3 extends over 13 amino acids. Here the CDR3 reads CASSLLNTGELFF. CDR3 DNA: TGTGCCAGCAGTCTACTGAACACCGGGGAGCTGTTTTTT.

V usage is TRBV27 and J usage is TRBJ1-5; TRBD1 is a possible D gene (5 bases). The CDR3 is 14 amino acids. The germline V and J ends were trimmed by 0 bases and 10 bases, with 13 bases remaining between them. Per the germline V gene, CDR1 is MNHEY and CDR2 is SMNVEV (reference sequence). CDR3 DNA: TGTGCCAGCAGTTTATCCCCCCAGGGACGCCCCCAGCATTTT. Translated, it gives CASSLSPQGRPQHF.

The chain recombines TRBV4-2 with TRBJ2-6; D uncertain. The CDR3 has 15 amino acids. The V end lost 4 bases, the J end lost 4 bases, and 11 bases lay between the germline ends. CDR1 LGHNA and CDR2 YNFKEQ come from the germline V gene. The CDR3 DNA reads TGTGCCAGCAGCCCCGGTTTTCTGGGGGCCAACGTCCTGACTTTC. Translated: CASSPGFLGANVLTF.

The gene calls are TRBV7-9 and TRBJ2-3; 7 nucleotides agree with TRBD1. CDR1 is SEHNR, CDR2 FQNEAQ, per germline (reference sequence). Trimming cost V 2 bases and J 6 bases; bases outside gene matches: 8. This CDR3 contains 15 residues. The DNA for the CDR3 is TGTGCCAGCAGCTTACGGGACAGCCCCACGGATACGCAGTATTTT. The encoded protein is CASSLRDSPTDTQYF. The complete variable domain, with remaining parts taken from reference TRBV7-9 and TRBJ2-3, reads DTGVSQNPRHKITKRGQNVTFRCDPISEHNRLYWYRQTLGQGPEFLTYFQNEAQLEKSRLLSDRFSAERPKGSFSTLEIQRTEQGDSAMYLCASSLRDSPTDTQYFGPGTRLTVL.

Only one count was recorded for this clone. This chain uses TRBV18 with TRBJ2-7, with 8 bases that match TRBD2. Losses at the gene ends were 0 bases for V and 3 bases for J; bases not matched to a gene: 7. The CDR3 spans 16 residues. The V gene's germline CDR1 is KGHSH and CDR2 LQKENI. The CDR3 protein is CASSPPSGEKFYEQYF. In nucleotides, the CDR3 is TGTGCCAGCTCACCACCTAGCGGGGAGAAATTCTACGAGCAGTACTTC.

This chain connects TRBV28 to TRBJ2-7; the D is unclear. Germline V gene lookup returns CDR1 MDHEN and CDR2 SYDVKM. V was trimmed by 3 bases and J by 5 bases, leaving 8 bases between them. The CDR3 covers 12 residues. Written as DNA, the CDR3 is TGTGCCAGCAGTTTTCTTCCAGACGAGCAGTACTTC. It translates to CASSFLPDEQYF.

This chain connects TRBV27 to TRBJ2-5; D could derive from TRBD1 or TRBD2 (5 bases each). There are 15 residues in the CDR3. The germline V and J ends were trimmed by 6 bases and 4 bases, with 18 bases remaining between them. CDR1 MNHEY and CDR2 SMNVEV come from the germline V gene (reference sequence). The CDR3 DNA reads as TGTGCCAGCAGGACCGGGACGGTCTATACAGAGACCCAGTACTTC. Encoded protein: CASRTGTVYTETQYF.

The V and J genes are TRBV10-3 and TRBJ2-5; no clear D. The CDR3 totals 13 residues. Germline CDR1 reads ENHRY; CDR2 reads SYGVKD. V lost 4 bases, J lost 5 bases, and 11 bases lay in between. CDR3 in amino acids: CAISVSGSETQYF. The CDR3 nucleotides read TGTGCCATCAGTGTCTCTGGTAGCGAGACCCAGTACTTC.

The CDR3 is CASSFFIVAGDEQFF. For the CDR3, the DNA is TGTGCCAGCAGTTTCTTCATAGTAGCGGGAGATGAGCAGTTCTTC. The V call is TRBV28, the J call TRBJ2-1; 9 positions match TRBD2. This CDR3 is built from 15 residues. CDR1 is MDHEN, CDR2 SYDVKM, per germline. The V segment lost 3 bases and the J segment 8 bases; nucleotides outside the gene matches: 8.

CDR3 DNA: TGTGCCACCTCAAGGCTCGCCGACCGTCTCTACGAGCAGTACTTC. Translation: CATSRLADRLYEQYF. This chain connects TRBV28 to TRBJ2-7; no clear D gene. Trimming pared 10 bases from V and 3 bases from J, leaving 22 bases between. The germline gives CDR1 MDHEN, CDR2 SYDVKM. CDR3 length equals 15 residues. The whole variable domain, filled in from reference TRBV28 and TRBJ2-7, reads DVKVTQSSRYLVKRTGEKVFLECVQDMDHENMFWYRQDPGLGLRLIYFSYDVKMKEKGDIPEGYSVSREKKERFSLILESASTNQTSMYLCATSRLADRLYEQYFGPGTRLTVT.

The V gene is TRBV30, the J gene TRBJ2-7; weak D call: TRBD1 (6 bases). CDR1 GTSNPN and CDR2 SVGIG come from the germline V gene (reference sequence). This CDR3 comprises 14 residues. The V gene lost 5 bases and the J gene lost 1 base, with 15 bases spanning the gap. The CDR3 reads CAWDTQDRSYEQYF. CDR3 nucleotides: TGTGCCTGGGACACTCAAGACAGGTCCTACGAGCAGTACTTC.